The TCR beta chain described here comes from a study of blood T cell repertoires in COVID-19. Germline-derived CDR1 and CDR2 are SEHNR and FQNEAQ (reference sequence). CDR3 length: 14 residues. V shed 5 bases and J shed 6 bases, with 14 bases lying between them. In the authors' workflow: Estimated nucleated cell counts came from reference gene primer amplification. The assay was immunoSEQ multiplex PCR, and TCRdb's table has in-frame clones only and misses some. From that table come the V and J calls and clone size; the DNA was used to work out D and trimming. The data hold roughly 99,000 clones, with approximately 90% observed a single time.

The V gene is TRBV7-9, the J gene TRBJ1-5; D ambiguous. Material: peripheral blood. This clonotype was sampled from a woman aged 25 to 39 with acute or convalescent COVID-19. DNA of the CDR3: TGTGCCAGCAGCCGAGCGGAGTCGGCTCAGCCCCAGCATTTT. Translated, it gives CASSRAESAQPQHF.